This is a list of T cell receptor beta chains from one sample in a study of OX40 agonist ivuxolimab in advanced cancers. Profiling relied on immunoSEQ multiplex PCR, and the TCRdb table lists in-frame clones only, not all of them. The table shows tens of thousands of clones, with roughly 83% occurring only once. The sequenced sample was CD4+ or CD8+ T cells sorted from blood, obtained in a trial of the OX40 agonist ivuxolimab. The receptors stem from an adult with an advanced solid tumor such as melanoma, head and neck, liver or kidney cancer. Each CDR3 is given with its conserved first and last residue.

v_call: TRBV19; cdr3_aa: CASSPRDRTEAFF
v_call: TRBV28; cdr3_aa: CASTLMGAGNTIYF
v_call: TRBV25-1; cdr3_aa: CASSELDSYEQYF
v_call: TRBV5-1; cdr3_aa: CASSLTGTGIGNTIYF
v_call: TRBV5-4; cdr3_aa: CASSPTGTMKGYEQYF
v_call: TRBV9; cdr3_aa: CASSVGENQPQHF
v_call: TRBV7-9; cdr3_aa: CASSLEGRPYTEAFF
v_call: TRBV7-8; cdr3_aa: CASSMDSYEQYF
v_call: TRBV30; cdr3_aa: CAWASTDTQYF
v_call: TRBV19; cdr3_aa: CASSMGRENTEAFF